The 5 T cell receptor beta chains presented below share a single source sample, sequenced in a study of a mutant IDH1 vaccine in newly diagnosed glioma. Time point described: baseline, week 1 (first vaccination visit). The sample's treatment: pre-vaccination baseline after standard-of-care therapy. Generated by immunoSEQ multiplex PCR, the TCRdb table keeps only in-frame clones and is missing some. The sample holds roughly 70,000 clones, 65% to 90% seen once. This specimen consisted of PBMCs, obtained from a glioma patient treated with radiotherapy, temozolomide or both. The receptor set was obtained from a man younger than 40 with glioma.

This chain links TRBV6-6 with TRBJ2-7; D possibly corresponds to TRBD2 (5 bases). Per the germline V gene, CDR1 is MNHNY and CDR2 is SVGAGI (reference sequence). This CDR3 spans 16 amino acids. V lost 7 bases to trimming and J lost 2 bases, with 21 bases between them. CDR3 in DNA: TGTGCCAGCACCTCTCAATTTCTAGCTGAAACCTACGAGCAGTACTTC. The encoded protein is CASTSQFLAETYEQYF.

The chain couples TRBV4-1 to TRBJ1-4; the D is unclear. The V end was cut by 4 bases, the J end by 0 bases, with 9 bases between. Per germline, CDR1 MGHRA and CDR2 YSYEKL. The CDR3 is made up of 15 amino acids. CDR3 coding DNA: TGCGCCAGCAGCCTCCAGATTGCAACTAATGAAAAACTGTTTTTT. Translation: CASSLQIATNEKLFF.

This rearrangement joins TRBV7-9 to TRBJ1-1; 7 positions agree with TRBD1. V shed 7 bases and J 1 base; nucleotides not matched to a gene: 6. This CDR3 contains 14 residues. Germline V CDR1 and CDR2: SEHNR, FQNEAQ (reference sequence). The CDR3 sequence is CASTTGAWNTEAFF. DNA for the CDR3: TGTGCCAGCACCACAGGGGCTTGGAACACTGAAGCTTTCTTT.

V usage is TRBV27 and J usage is TRBJ2-3, with D tentatively TRBD2 (5 bases). The germline V gene encodes CDR1 MNHEY and CDR2 SMNVEV (reference sequence). The CDR3 is 14 amino acids. Trimming cost V 0 bases and J 6 bases, with 10 bases left between them. CDR3 region: CASSLSGLVDTQYF. The CDR3 DNA follows: TGTGCCAGCAGTTTATCAGGACTGGTGGATACGCAGTATTTT.

This chain links TRBV10-1 with TRBJ1-3; TRBD1 is a possible D gene (5 bases). The CDR3 has 14 residues. Germline V gives CDR1 WNHNN, CDR2 SYGVQD (reference sequence). Between the trimmed V and J ends, which lost 6 bases and 2 bases, there was a span of 11 bases. CDR3 DNA sequence: TGCGCCAGCAGCCGAGACAGTCCTGGAAACACCATATATTTT. As protein: CASSRDSPGNTIYF.